This T cell receptor (beta chain) was retrieved from a study of PD-1 blockade in classical Hodgkin lymphoma. Study overall: Each patient was given nivolumab 3 mg/kg through a vein every 2 weeks.

Following autologous stem cell transplantation, relapse occurred in every patient, and exposure to brentuximab vedotin varied. The study's findings and limits: CD4+ TCR diversity climbed significantly by C4D1, unlike CD8+ TCR diversity. Individuals who commenced nivolumab within less than 1 year of ASCT were excluded. Relapsed/refractory patients reportedly had the lowest baseline TCR diversity, below newly diagnosed patients, who were below healthy donors.

This clone was detected only a few times. Its antigen is not identified. Looked up from germline, CDR1 is SEHNR and CDR2 is FQNEAQ (reference sequence). V was cut by 1 base and J by 8 bases, with 11 bases left in between. This CDR3 is built from 13 residues. Method: immunoSEQ multiplex PCR; TCRdb's copy keeps in-frame clones and lacks some. The sample lists 20,000 to 30,000 clones, just over 85% occurring once. The sample here was peripheral blood mononuclear cells (PBMCs), taken at baseline. V and J are TRBV7-9 and TRBJ1-2; the D gene is possibly TRBD1 (6 bases). The receptor was isolated from a human donor with classical Hodgkin lymphoma. CDR3 in DNA: TGTGCCAGCAGCTTAGACAGGGTGGGCGGCTACACCTTC. This encodes CASSLDRVGGYTF.